The clone carrying this TCR beta chain was counted at least ten times. Its antigen is not identified. On the basis of clinical symptoms, serum thyroxine and TRAb, thyroid ultrasound and orbital computed tomography, diagnoses were made. Authors of the study amplified TCR beta CDR3 regions from RNA transcripts. The TCR CDR3 first-round RT-PCR relied on the HTBI primer set. TCRdb reprocessed the multiplex PCR reads with MiXCR, giving one entry per CDR3 protein. Altogether 450,000 to 600,000 distinct CDR3 sequences are present, 14% being singletons, with the ten largest covering about 14%. The entry originates in a study of T cells in Graves' hyperthyroidism and ophthalmopathy. Whole-study context: Sampling of peripheral blood happened at initial diagnosis, prior to any treatment.

V was trimmed by 2 bases and J by 3 bases, leaving 13 bases between them. The germline CDR1 and CDR2 sequences are SQVTM and ANQGSEA. This CDR3 region has 14 residues. Study outcomes and limitations: Researchers report that a 13 V-J model separated ophthalmopathy from stable hyperthyroidism. Blood samples included most of the expanded thyroid clonotypes exceeding 0.001.

The clonotype was recovered from a woman between 40 and 50 years old with Graves' hyperthyroidism. The chain is built from TRBV29-1 and TRBJ2-5; unclear D gene. The sample taken for sequencing was blood. CDR3 sequence (DNA): TGCAGCGTTGAATACCCGGCCACTAAAGAGACCCAGTACTTC. Protein product: CSVEYPATKETQYF.